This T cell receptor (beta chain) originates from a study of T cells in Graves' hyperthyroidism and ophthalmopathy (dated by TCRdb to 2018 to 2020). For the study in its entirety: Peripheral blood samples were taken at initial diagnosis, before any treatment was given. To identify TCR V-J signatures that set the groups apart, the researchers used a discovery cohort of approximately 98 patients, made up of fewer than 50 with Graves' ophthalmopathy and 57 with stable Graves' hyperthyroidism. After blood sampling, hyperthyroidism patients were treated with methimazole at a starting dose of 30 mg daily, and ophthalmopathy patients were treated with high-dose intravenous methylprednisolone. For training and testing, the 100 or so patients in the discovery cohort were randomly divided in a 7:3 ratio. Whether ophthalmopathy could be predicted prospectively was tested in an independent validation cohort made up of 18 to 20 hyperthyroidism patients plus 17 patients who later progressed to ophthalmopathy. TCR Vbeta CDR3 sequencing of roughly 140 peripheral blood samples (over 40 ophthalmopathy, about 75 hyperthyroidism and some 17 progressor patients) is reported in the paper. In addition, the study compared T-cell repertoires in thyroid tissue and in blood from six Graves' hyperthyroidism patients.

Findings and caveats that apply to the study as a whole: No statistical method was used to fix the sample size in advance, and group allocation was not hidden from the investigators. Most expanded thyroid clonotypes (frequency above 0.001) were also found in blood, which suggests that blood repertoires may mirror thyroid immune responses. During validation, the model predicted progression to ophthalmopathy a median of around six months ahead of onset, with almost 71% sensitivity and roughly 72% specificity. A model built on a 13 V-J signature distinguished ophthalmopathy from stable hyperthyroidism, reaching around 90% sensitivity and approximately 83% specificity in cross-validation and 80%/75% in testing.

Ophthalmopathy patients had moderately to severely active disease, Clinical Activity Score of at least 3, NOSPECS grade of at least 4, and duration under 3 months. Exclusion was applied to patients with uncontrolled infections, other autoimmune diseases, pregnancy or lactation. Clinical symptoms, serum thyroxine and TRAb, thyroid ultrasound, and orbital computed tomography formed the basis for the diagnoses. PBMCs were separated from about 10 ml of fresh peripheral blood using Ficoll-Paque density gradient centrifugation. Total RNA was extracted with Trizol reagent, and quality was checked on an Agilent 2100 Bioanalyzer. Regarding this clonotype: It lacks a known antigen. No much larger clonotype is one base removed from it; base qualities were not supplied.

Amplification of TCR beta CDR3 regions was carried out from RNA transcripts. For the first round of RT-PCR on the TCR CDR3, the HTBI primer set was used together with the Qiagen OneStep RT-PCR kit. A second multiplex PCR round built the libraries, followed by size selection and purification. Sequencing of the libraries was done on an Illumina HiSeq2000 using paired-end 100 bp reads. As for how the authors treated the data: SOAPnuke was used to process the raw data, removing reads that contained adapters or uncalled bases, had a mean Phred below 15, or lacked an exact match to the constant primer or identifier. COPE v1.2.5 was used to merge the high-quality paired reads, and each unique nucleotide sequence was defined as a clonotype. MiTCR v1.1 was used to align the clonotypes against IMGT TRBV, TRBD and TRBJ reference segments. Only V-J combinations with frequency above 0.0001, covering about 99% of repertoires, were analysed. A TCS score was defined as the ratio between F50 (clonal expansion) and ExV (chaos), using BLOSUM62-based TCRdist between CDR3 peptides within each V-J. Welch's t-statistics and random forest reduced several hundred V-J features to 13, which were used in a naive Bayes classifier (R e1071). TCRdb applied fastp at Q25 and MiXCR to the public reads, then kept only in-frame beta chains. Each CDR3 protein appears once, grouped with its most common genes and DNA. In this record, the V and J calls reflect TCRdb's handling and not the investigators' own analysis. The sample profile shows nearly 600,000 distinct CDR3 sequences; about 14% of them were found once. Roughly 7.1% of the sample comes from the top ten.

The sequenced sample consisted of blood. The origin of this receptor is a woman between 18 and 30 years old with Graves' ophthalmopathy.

The DNA sequence follows: TGTCTCTCGCGGGAGGACACTGAAGCTTTCTTT. It codes for CLSREDTEAFF. The chain joins TRBV28 to TRBJ1-1, with the identity of the D gene unclear. The CDR3 has 11 amino acids, counting the end cysteine and phenylalanine. The entry retains the CDR3 DNA only, 33 bases that are in frame from base 1. Based on the germline V gene, the CDR1 and CDR2 sequences are MDHEN and SYDVKM.